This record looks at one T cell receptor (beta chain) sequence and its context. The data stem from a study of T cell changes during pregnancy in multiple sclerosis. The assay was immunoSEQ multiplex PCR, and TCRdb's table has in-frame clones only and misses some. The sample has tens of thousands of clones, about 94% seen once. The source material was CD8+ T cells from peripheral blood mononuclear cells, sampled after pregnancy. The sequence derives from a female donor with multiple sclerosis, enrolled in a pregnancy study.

CDR3 nucleotides: TGTGCCAGCAGTGAATTTGCAGGGTCAGGCTACGAGCAGTACTTC. This codes for CASSEFAGSGYEQYF. The chain joins TRBV6-1 to TRBJ2-7; maybe TRBD1 (5 bases). Trimming stripped 2 bases from V and 3 bases from J, with 14 bases between. CDR1 is MNHNS, CDR2 SASEGT, per germline. CDR3 length: 15 amino acids.